This T cell receptor (beta chain) is drawn from a study of identical twins. Study-wide points: Zero-insertion findings could be partly confounded by invariant cells (MAIT and iNKT cells). Cord blood's abundant beta clonotypes had fewer insertions, unlike memory repertoires. Monozygotic twin pairs showed more out-of-frame TCR alpha sharing than models estimated.

In its sample, this clonotype was seen a few times. No antigen is known for it. TCRdb called the 5' RACE reads again in MiXCR, with one record for every CDR3 protein. Of about 890,000 distinct CDR3 sequences listed, about 12% are singletons. Trimming at V came to 5 bases and at J to 3 bases, leaving 8 bases not matched to a gene. The CDR3 is 16 amino acids. CDR1 is SNHLY and CDR2 is FYNNEI in the germline V gene. These data also featured in a second study, about yellow fever vaccine responses in identical twins.

This TCR was recovered from a woman aged 18-29 years in good health. The chain carries TRBV2 and TRBJ2-3; 10 nucleotides line up with TRBD1. Specimen: PBMCs. CDR3 DNA sequence: TGTGCCAGCAGTTTGGGACAGGGGAGGTTAACAGATACGCAGTATTTT. Its translation: CASSLGQGRLTDTQYF.